The rows below give T cell receptor beta chains drawn from one sample of a study of cytomegalovirus exposure and HLA in healthy donors. This table comes from immunoSEQ multiplex PCR, and its TCRdb copy is limited to in-frame clones, with some not included. The sample holds some 150,000 clones, roughly four fifths seen once. The sequencing sample was made of PBMCs. The receptors here all came from a man aged 40-55 years in good health and CMV-seronegative. Both conserved end residues are part of each CDR3. Each record gives: D gene, V gene, J gene, CDR3 protein. A D gene is named only where the DNA matches it firmly.

D gene: NA; V gene: TRBV25-1; J gene: TRBJ2-7; CDR3 protein: CASSRTYEQYF
D gene: NA; V gene: TRBV4-1; J gene: TRBJ1-1; CDR3 protein: CASSQKEAMNTEAFF
D gene: NA; V gene: TRBV5-8; J gene: TRBJ2-5; CDR3 protein: CASSPSGVAGPTGETQYF
D gene: NA; V gene: TRBV6-1; J gene: TRBJ1-3; CDR3 protein: CASERGTNGNTIYF
D gene: NA; V gene: TRBV10-3; J gene: TRBJ2-3; CDR3 protein: CAVTRGTDTQYF
D gene: NA; V gene: TRBV5-4; J gene: TRBJ2-2; CDR3 protein: CASSRGGHPPYKSNTGELFF
D gene: NA; V gene: TRBV12-5; J gene: TRBJ2-3; CDR3 protein: CASGLSSTPLTDTQYF
D gene: NA; V gene: TRBV28; J gene: TRBJ1-1; CDR3 protein: CASNPWRYTEAFF
D gene: NA; V gene: TRBV30; J gene: TRBJ2-1; CDR3 protein: CAWIRQANNEQFF
D gene: NA; V gene: TRBV19; J gene: TRBJ1-1; CDR3 protein: CASSAGIPYTEAFF
D gene: TRBD1; V gene: TRBV2; J gene: TRBJ2-5; CDR3 protein: CASGRGQGGETQYF
D gene: NA; V gene: TRBV6-5; J gene: TRBJ1-5; CDR3 protein: CASSYDSSNQPQHF
D gene: NA; V gene: TRBV5-6; J gene: TRBJ1-5; CDR3 protein: CASSLGFPVQGGQPQHF
D gene: NA; V gene: TRBV6-1; J gene: TRBJ2-6; CDR3 protein: CASSVPRGAGANVLTF
D gene: NA; V gene: TRBV6-6; J gene: TRBJ2-5; CDR3 protein: CASSLLTPRGGETQYF
D gene: NA; V gene: TRBV19; J gene: TRBJ1-6; CDR3 protein: CASSIVGAGGSSPLHF
D gene: NA; V gene: TRBV9; J gene: TRBJ2-7; CDR3 protein: CASSPLAGNREQYF
D gene: NA; V gene: TRBV29-1; J gene: TRBJ1-2; CDR3 protein: CSVEALASDYGYTF
D gene: NA; V gene: TRBV5-4; J gene: TRBJ1-6; CDR3 protein: CASSFEEDNSPLHF
D gene: NA; V gene: TRBV9; J gene: TRBJ2-2; CDR3 protein: CASSVGVAGLGSGELFF
D gene: NA; V gene: TRBV5-1; J gene: TRBJ1-5; CDR3 protein: CASSLTGDPSQPQHF
D gene: TRBD1; V gene: TRBV11-2; J gene: TRBJ1-4; CDR3 protein: CASSPPDRVGEKLFF
D gene: NA; V gene: TRBV7-8; J gene: TRBJ2-7; CDR3 protein: CASSPREALPGYF
D gene: NA; V gene: TRBV2; J gene: TRBJ1-1; CDR3 protein: CASVAWNTEAFF
D gene: NA; V gene: TRBV9; J gene: TRBJ2-3; CDR3 protein: CASSVEGVTDTQYF
D gene: TRBD1; V gene: TRBV9; J gene: TRBJ2-1; CDR3 protein: CASSLAGGFRNNEQFF
D gene: NA; V gene: TRBV19; J gene: TRBJ2-7; CDR3 protein: CASRPQAFSYEQYF
D gene: NA; V gene: TRBV4-1; J gene: TRBJ1-1; CDR3 protein: CASSQDQYRVRVGGAFF
D gene: NA; V gene: TRBV6-5; J gene: TRBJ2-2; CDR3 protein: CATHYTGELFF
D gene: TRBD1; V gene: TRBV6-5; J gene: TRBJ2-7; CDR3 protein: CASRPDRGLGEQYF
D gene: TRBD2; V gene: TRBV27; J gene: TRBJ2-7; CDR3 protein: CASSLSGIAGGGAYEQYF
D gene: NA; V gene: TRBV6-5; J gene: TRBJ2-3; CDR3 protein: CATATITHTDTQYF
D gene: NA; V gene: TRBV6-5; J gene: TRBJ2-5; CDR3 protein: CASSRLGVETQYF
D gene: TRBD2; V gene: TRBV5-1; J gene: TRBJ2-1; CDR3 protein: CASSWGGNEQFF
D gene: NA; V gene: TRBV7-2; J gene: TRBJ2-1; CDR3 protein: CASSTQSVVYEQFF
D gene: TRBD2; V gene: TRBV6-5; J gene: TRBJ2-5; CDR3 protein: CAVKAGANQETQYF
D gene: NA; V gene: TRBV30; J gene: TRBJ1-3; CDR3 protein: CAWSTRTKRGNTIYF
D gene: NA; V gene: TRBV2; J gene: TRBJ1-5; CDR3 protein: CASGPYSNQPQHF
D gene: TRBD2; V gene: TRBV2; J gene: TRBJ2-7; CDR3 protein: CASSVQRGGYEQYF
D gene: NA; V gene: TRBV6-1; J gene: TRBJ2-7; CDR3 protein: CASSEYSWATYEQYF
D gene: NA; V gene: TRBV5-1; J gene: TRBJ2-6; CDR3 protein: CASSPTHGGGASANVLTF
D gene: NA; V gene: TRBV5-5; J gene: TRBJ1-2; CDR3 protein: CASSLVGRAEGYTF
D gene: TRBD2; V gene: TRBV7-9; J gene: TRBJ2-7; CDR3 protein: CASSGTGPLAGANSYEQYF
D gene: NA; V gene: TRBV5-6; J gene: TRBJ2-3; CDR3 protein: CASSLSTDTQYF
D gene: TRBD1; V gene: TRBV4-3; J gene: TRBJ1-1; CDR3 protein: CASSLAWTGVTEAFF
D gene: NA; V gene: TRBV10-3; J gene: TRBJ2-1; CDR3 protein: CAISVGTSSYNEQFF
D gene: NA; V gene: TRBV30; J gene: TRBJ1-2; CDR3 protein: CAWSVLRAANYGYTF
D gene: NA; V gene: TRBV10-2; J gene: TRBJ2-2; CDR3 protein: CASGGPNTGELFF
D gene: TRBD1; V gene: TRBV30; J gene: TRBJ2-7; CDR3 protein: CASHPGQGDYEQYF
D gene: NA; V gene: TRBV2; J gene: TRBJ2-7; CDR3 protein: CASSRDSNSYEQYF
D gene: NA; V gene: TRBV12-2; J gene: TRBJ1-2; CDR3 protein: CASRLVYGTGPLSGYTF
D gene: NA; V gene: TRBV6-6; J gene: TRBJ2-3; CDR3 protein: CASSYRPSDTQYF
D gene: TRBD2; V gene: TRBV5-4; J gene: TRBJ2-5; CDR3 protein: CASSLESGKETQYF
D gene: TRBD1; V gene: TRBV27; J gene: TRBJ2-7; CDR3 protein: CASSSATGQGIHEQYF
D gene: TRBD2; V gene: TRBV4-3; J gene: TRBJ2-1; CDR3 protein: CASSQGLAVNNEQFF
D gene: TRBD1; V gene: TRBV4-1; J gene: TRBJ2-5; CDR3 protein: CASSYRTGELETQYF
D gene: TRBD1; V gene: TRBV6-5; J gene: TRBJ1-3; CDR3 protein: CASSSDRGVQNTIYF
D gene: TRBD1; V gene: TRBV15; J gene: TRBJ2-7; CDR3 protein: CATTRSGTGKTYEQYF
D gene: TRBD1; V gene: TRBV4-3; J gene: TRBJ1-2; CDR3 protein: CASSQETGGGYTF